The T cell receptor (beta chain) described here comes from a study of blood T cells in healthy people across ages. Study as a whole: Template switching retrieved approximately one barcoded beta molecule for each two T cells.

No fewer than 7 million PBMCs went into each sample. V shed 4 bases and J shed 0 bases, with 4 bases lying between them. CDR1 MNHEY and CDR2 SMNVEV come from the germline V gene (reference sequence). This CDR3 has 14 residues. A second PCR of about 7 to 12 cycles used a sample-barcoded 5' primer and a J-beta primer mix. Any given sample supplied a minimum of 3 million CDR3-containing paired-end reads. TCRdb reanalysed the 5' RACE reads using MiXCR and keeps one entry per CDR3 protein. The sample gives over 1.5 million distinct CDR3 sequences, about 50% of which show up once; approximately 2% is in the top ten.

The sequenced sample consisted of blood. The TCR comes from a woman aged 40 to 55 in good health. The chain carries TRBV27 and TRBJ2-6, with D unresolved. Here the CDR3 reads CASSSISGANVLTF. DNA for the CDR3: TGTGCCAGCAGTTCAATCTCTGGGGCCAACGTCCTGACTTTC.